These 21 T cell receptor beta chains were sequenced from one sample in a study of OX40 agonist ivuxolimab in advanced cancers. Measured with immunoSEQ multiplex PCR; TCRdb has only the in-frame clones, and not every one. The table has some 6,100 clones, approximately 82% seen once. The sequenced sample was CD4+ or CD8+ T cells sorted from blood, obtained in a trial of the OX40 agonist ivuxolimab. Every receptor here comes from an adult with an advanced solid tumor such as melanoma, head and neck, liver or kidney cancer.

The table lists this clone with a few counts. This chain joins TRBV7-8 and TRBJ1-6; D remains unclear. Looked up from germline, CDR1 is SGHVS and CDR2 is FQNEAQ. The CDR3 is made up of 13 amino acids. V lost 10 bases and J lost 5, with 12 bases in between. This CDR3 is CATVTGDNSPLHF. CDR3 nucleotides: TGTGCCACCGTGACCGGGGATAATTCACCCCTCCACTTT.

The J gene is TRBJ2-7, the V gene TRBV6-6; D may be TRBD1 (6 bases). This CDR3 has 16 amino acids. Germline V lookup: CDR1 MNHNY, CDR2 SVGAGI (reference sequence). Trimming took 2 bases from V and 1 from J, leaving 15 bases between them. The CDR3 spells CASSYDQGSGSYEQYF. The CDR3 DNA sequence: TGTGCCAGCAGTTACGACCAGGGGTCGGGGTCCTACGAGCAGTACTTC.

J is TRBJ1-1 and V is TRBV9; D is undetermined. The germline CDR1 and CDR2 sequences are SGDLS and YYNGEE. The CDR3 sequence is 13 residues long. Trimming took off 3 bases at V and 4 bases at J, with 10 bases between the two ends. The CDR3 spells CASSEGAVTEAFF. The CDR3 DNA reads as TGTGCCAGCAGCGAGGGAGCGGTCACTGAAGCTTTCTTT.

This clone was observed once. For the CDR3, the DNA is TGCGCCAGCAGCTTAGGGTCAGGTGGCAGCTCCTACGAGCAGTACTTC. Translated: CASSLGSGGSSYEQYF. The chain joins TRBV5-1 to TRBJ2-7; D gene uncertain. CDR3 length equals 16 residues. V shed 2 bases and J shed 0 bases, with 15 bases lying between them. Looked up from germline, CDR1 is SGHRS and CDR2 is YFSETQ.

This sequence joins TRBV18 and TRBJ2-5; D remains unclear. Germline V lookup: CDR1 KGHSH, CDR2 LQKENI. The CDR3 has 13 amino acids. V was clipped by 0 bases and J by 4 bases, with 6 bases between them. CDR3 in DNA: TGTGCCAGCTCACCACCGGGTTCAGAGACCCAGTACTTC. It yields the protein CASSPPGSETQYF. The full variable domain, rest sourced from reference TRBV18 and TRBJ2-5, is NAGVMQNPRHLVRRRGQEARLRCSPMKGHSHVYWYRQLPEEGLKFMVYLQKENIIDESGMPKERFSAEFPKEGPSILRIQQVVRGDSAAYFCASSPPGSETQYFGPGTRLLVL.

A few counts support this clone. The rearrangement uses TRBV4-1 and TRBJ1-1, with a possible D match to TRBD1 (5 bases). Germline loops: CDR1 MGHRA, CDR2 YSYEKL. The V end was cut by 6 bases, the J end by 0 bases, with 14 bases between. The length of the CDR3 is 15 residues. CDR3 bases: TGCGCCAGCAGTCCTCGGACATCCATGAACACTGAAGCTTTCTTT. The encoded protein is CASSPRTSMNTEAFF.

This clone turned up a few times. J is TRBJ2-7 and V is TRBV5-4; no clear D gene. Germline-derived CDR1 and CDR2 are SGHNT and YYREEE (reference sequence). The V and J ends lost 0 bases and 3 bases respectively, with 7 bases between them. This CDR3 is 13 amino acids long. CDR3 sequence (DNA): TGTGCCAGCAGCTTGGCTCCGGACTACGAGCAGTACTTC. Its protein is CASSLAPDYEQYF.

V is TRBV18 and J is TRBJ1-2; no clear D. The CDR3 is made up of 16 amino acids. The germline gives CDR1 KGHSH, CDR2 LQKENI. V dropped 5 bases and J dropped 1 base, with 17 bases sitting between them. The CDR3 here is CASSRSDQTYNYGYTF. Here the CDR3 DNA reads TGTGCCAGCTCAAGGTCCGACCAAACTTATAACTATGGCTACACCTTC.

The V gene is TRBV11-2, the J gene TRBJ2-1; 9 bases are a match to TRBD1. Germline CDR1 and CDR2: SGHAT and FQNNGV. The CDR3 contains 12 residues. V trimming: 8 bases; J trimming: 10 bases; junction bases outside the gene matches: 6. This chain's CDR3 is CASSQGADEQFF. The CDR3, as DNA: TGTGCCAGCTCACAGGGGGCTGACGAGCAGTTCTTC.

The V call is TRBV7-9, the J call TRBJ1-2; TRBD1 might be the D (6 bases). Germline assignment: CDR1 SEHNR and CDR2 FQNEAQ (reference sequence). This CDR3 contains 14 residues. Between the trimmed V and J ends, which lost 5 bases and 6 bases, there was a span of 16 bases. CDR3 coding DNA: TGTGCCAGCAGCCCGGGGGGGCGAGATCATGGCTACACCTTC. This encodes CASSPGGRDHGYTF.

The chain employs TRBV9 and TRBJ2-7; 11 bases fit TRBD2. CDR1 and CDR2 (germline): SGDLS, YYNGEE. There are 15 residues in the CDR3. Losses at the gene ends were 3 bases for V and 5 bases for J; bases not matched to a gene: 7. The CDR3 DNA sequence: TGTGCCAGCAGCGGTAGCGGGGGGGCCTTCGACGAGCAGTACTTC. Translation gives CASSGSGGAFDEQYF. The whole variable domain, filled in from reference TRBV9 and TRBJ2-7, reads DSGVTQTPKHLITATGQRVTLRCSPRSGDLSVYWYQQSLDQGLQFLIQYYNGEERAKGNILERFSAQQFPDLHSELNLSSLELGDSALYFCASSGSGGAFDEQYFGPGTRLTVT.

The chain has TRBV9 and TRBJ2-5; no reliable D call. The V end lost 4 bases, the J end lost 4 bases, and 11 bases lay between the germline ends. The CDR3 contains 13 residues. Germline CDR1 SGDLS, CDR2 YYNGEE. The CDR3, as DNA: TGTGCCAGCAGCTCACGAGGTGGAGAGACCCAGTACTTC. As protein: CASSSRGGETQYF.

This sequence joins TRBV9 and TRBJ1-2; maybe TRBD1 (6 bases). The V gene's germline CDR1 is SGDLS and CDR2 YYNGEE. Trimming cost V 3 bases and J 4 bases, with 19 bases left between them. This CDR3 comprises 16 residues. The CDR3 reads CASSAQGQADGYGYTF. CDR3 DNA sequence: TGTGCCAGCAGCGCCCAGGGGCAGGCGGATGGCTATGGCTACACCTTC.

In this sample, this clone turned up once. V gene TRBV29-1 combines with J gene TRBJ1-2, with D possibly matching TRBD1 (6 bases). Trimming removed 7 bases at V and 9 bases at J, with 15 bases between. CDR3 length: 11 residues. CDR1 is SQVTM and CDR2 is ANQGSEA in the germline V gene. The CDR3 here is CSARYRESYTF. CDR3 bases: TGCAGCGCCCGATACAGGGAAAGCTACACCTTC. The variable domain in full, with the rest retrieved from reference TRBV29-1 and TRBJ1-2, is SAVISQKPSRDICQRGTSLTIQCQVDSQVTMMFWYRQQPGQSLTLIATANQGSEATYESGFVIDKFPISRPNLTFSTLTVSNMSPEDSSIYLCSARYRESYTFGSGTRLTVV.

This clone is labeled medium-sized (0.01 to 0.1%). This chain connects TRBV30 to TRBJ2-7; D tentatively fits TRBD1 or TRBD2 (5 bases each). Trimming removed 7 bases at V and 7 bases at J, with 23 bases between. The CDR3 loop spans 14 amino acids. The germline V gene has CDR1 GTSNPN and CDR2 SVGIG (reference sequence). The CDR3 sequence is CASGSDQGMREQYF. The CDR3 DNA reads as TGTGCCTCGGGGTCCGACCAGGGTATGAGGGAGCAGTACTTC.

The chain recombines TRBV29-1 with TRBJ2-7, with TRBD1 matching over 7 bases. The CDR3 consists of 16 residues. Germline loops: CDR1 SQVTM, CDR2 ANQGSEA. V lost 1 base to trimming and J lost 2 bases; unmatched junction nucleotides: 11. CDR3 in DNA: TGCAGCGTTGAAGCTGGGGAGACAGGGACCACCTACGAGCAGTACTTC. This codes for CSVEAGETGTTYEQYF.

The rearrangement links TRBV27 to TRBJ1-6; 7 nucleotides match TRBD1. This CDR3 spans 15 amino acids. Germline trimming cut 4 bases from V and 5 bases from J; bases unmatched to any gene: 5. Germline CDR1 is MNHEY and CDR2 is SMNVEV (reference sequence). The CDR3 DNA reads TGTGCCAGCAGTTCCACAGGGGTTAATAATTCACCCCTCCACTTT. Its translation: CASSSTGVNNSPLHF.

The rearrangement uses TRBV15 and TRBJ1-2; 7 positions match TRBD1. This CDR3 region has 15 residues. V lost 1 base to trimming and J lost 4 bases; unmatched junction nucleotides: 6. Germline V gene lookup returns CDR1 LNHNV and CDR2 YYDKDF (reference sequence). The CDR3 here is CATSRGGTVGYGYTF. The CDR3 DNA is TGTGCCACCAGCAGAGGAGGGACAGTAGGCTATGGCTACACCTTC.

The chain employs TRBV4-3 and TRBJ2-7; TRBD1 aligns across 7 bases. This CDR3 region has 15 residues. The germline CDR1 and CDR2 sequences are LGHNA and YSLEER. Trimming cost V 1 base and J 1 base; bases outside gene matches: 4. The CDR3 DNA reads TGCGCCAGCAGCCAAGGACAGGGACCATCCTACGAGCAGTACTTC. Translation: CASSQGQGPSYEQYF.

The V and J genes are TRBV6-5 and TRBJ1-1; 7 bases agree with TRBD1. This CDR3 contains 13 residues. V trimming: 2 bases; J trimming: 6 bases; junction bases outside the gene matches: 3. CDR1 and CDR2 (germline): MNHEY, SVGAGI. CDR3 region: CASSYGQGAEAFF. As DNA, the CDR3 is TGTGCCAGCAGTTACGGTCAGGGGGCTGAAGCTTTCTTT.

The CDR3: CASSEHRTAFF. The CDR3 DNA sequence: TGTGCCAGCAGCGAGCACAGGACAGCTTTCTTT. This rearrangement joins TRBV6-6 to TRBJ1-1; D is perhaps TRBD1 (5 bases). From germline, CDR1 is MNHNY and CDR2 SVGAGI (reference sequence). This CDR3 contains 11 residues. V was cut by 6 bases and J by 10 bases, with 12 bases left in between.